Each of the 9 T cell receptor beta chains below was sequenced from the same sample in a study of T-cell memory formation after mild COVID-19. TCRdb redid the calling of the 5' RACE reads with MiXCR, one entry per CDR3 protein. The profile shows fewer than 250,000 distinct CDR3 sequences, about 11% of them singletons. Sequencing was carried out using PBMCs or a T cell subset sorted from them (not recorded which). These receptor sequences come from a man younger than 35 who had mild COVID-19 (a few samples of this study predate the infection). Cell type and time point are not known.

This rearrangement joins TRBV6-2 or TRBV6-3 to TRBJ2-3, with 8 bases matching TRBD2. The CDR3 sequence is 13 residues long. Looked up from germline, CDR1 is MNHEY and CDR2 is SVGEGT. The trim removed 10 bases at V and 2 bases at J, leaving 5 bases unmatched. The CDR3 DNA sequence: TGTGCCACCGGGACTAGTGCCACAGATACGCAGTATTTT. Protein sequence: CATGTSATDTQYF.

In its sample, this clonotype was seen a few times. The CDR3 here is CASSWGSPVGTGELFF. CDR3 nucleotide sequence: TGTGCCAGCAGTTGGGGCAGCCCAGTAGGCACCGGGGAGCTGTTTTTT. V gene TRBV6-2 or TRBV6-3 combines with J gene TRBJ2-2, with D possibly being TRBD1 (5 bases). Germline loops: CDR1 MNHEY, CDR2 SVGEGT. The V gene lost 4 bases and the J gene lost 4 bases, with 16 bases spanning the gap. This CDR3 is 16 amino acids long.

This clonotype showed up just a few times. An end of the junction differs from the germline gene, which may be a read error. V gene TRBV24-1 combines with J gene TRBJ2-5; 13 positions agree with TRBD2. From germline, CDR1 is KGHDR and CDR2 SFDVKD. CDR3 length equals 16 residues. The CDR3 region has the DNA TGTGCCACCAGTGCTCTGACTAGCGGGGGGCAAGGGACCCAGTACTTC. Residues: CATSALTSGGQGTQYF.

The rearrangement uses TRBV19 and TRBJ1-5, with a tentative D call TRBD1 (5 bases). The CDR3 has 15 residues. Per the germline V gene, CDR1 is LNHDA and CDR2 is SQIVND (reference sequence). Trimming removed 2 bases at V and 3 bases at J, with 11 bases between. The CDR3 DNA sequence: TGTGCCAGTAGTATACTCCGGGGGGTCAATCAGCCCCAGCATTTT. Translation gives CASSILRGVNQPQHF. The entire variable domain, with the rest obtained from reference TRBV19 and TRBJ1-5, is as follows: DGGITQSPKYLFRKEGQNVTLSCEQNLNHDAMYWYRQDPGQGLRLIYYSQIVNDFQKGDIAEGYSVSREKKESFPLTVTSAQKNPTAFYLCASSILRGVNQPQHFGDGTRLSIL.

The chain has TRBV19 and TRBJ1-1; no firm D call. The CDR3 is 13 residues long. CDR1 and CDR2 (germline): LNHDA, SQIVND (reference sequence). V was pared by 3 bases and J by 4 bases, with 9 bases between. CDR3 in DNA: TGTGCCAGTAGTATTGGGCCGGGCACTGAAGCTTTCTTT. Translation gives CASSIGPGTEAFF.

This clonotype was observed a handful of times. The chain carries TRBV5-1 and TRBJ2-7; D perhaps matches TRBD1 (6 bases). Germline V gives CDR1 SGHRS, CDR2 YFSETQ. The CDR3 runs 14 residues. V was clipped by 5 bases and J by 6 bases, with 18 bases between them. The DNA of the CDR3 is TGCGCCAGCAGGGGGGCTTCCCTTTCCGGCGAGCAGTACTTC. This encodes CASRGASLSGEQYF. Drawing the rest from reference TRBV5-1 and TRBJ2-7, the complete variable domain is KAGVTQTPRYLIKTRGQQVTLSCSPISGHRSVSWYQQTPGQGLQFLFEYFSETQRNKGNFPGRFSGRQFSNSRSEMNVSTLELGDSALYLCASRGASLSGEQYFGPGTRLTVT.

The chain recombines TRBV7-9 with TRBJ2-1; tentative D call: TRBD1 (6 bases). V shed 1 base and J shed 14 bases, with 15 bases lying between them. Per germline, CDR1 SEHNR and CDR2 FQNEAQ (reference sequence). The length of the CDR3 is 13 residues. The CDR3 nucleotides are TGTGCCAGCAGCTTAGGAAGGCAGGGGAGTGAGTTCTTC. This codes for CASSLGRQGSEFF.

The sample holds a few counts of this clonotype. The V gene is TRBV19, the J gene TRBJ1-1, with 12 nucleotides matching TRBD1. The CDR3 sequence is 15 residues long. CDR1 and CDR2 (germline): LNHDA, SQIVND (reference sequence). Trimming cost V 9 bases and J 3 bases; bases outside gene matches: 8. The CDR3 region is CASGRDRGRDTEAFF. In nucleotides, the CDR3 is TGTGCCAGCGGCCGGGACAGGGGGCGGGACACTGAAGCTTTCTTT.

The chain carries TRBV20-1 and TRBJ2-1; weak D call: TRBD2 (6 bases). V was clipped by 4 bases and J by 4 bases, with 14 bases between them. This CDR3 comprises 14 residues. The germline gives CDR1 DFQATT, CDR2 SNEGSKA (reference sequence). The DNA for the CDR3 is TGCAGTGCTAAAATCGGGGAGGTTTACAATGAGCAGTTCTTC. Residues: CSAKIGEVYNEQFF.